This T cell receptor (beta chain) was retrieved from a study of OX40 agonist ivuxolimab in advanced cancers. This CDR3 contains 16 residues. The V end lost 2 bases, the J end lost 6 bases, and 20 bases lay between the germline ends. CDR1 and CDR2 from the germline V gene are SGHTA and FQGNSA. This table comes from immunoSEQ multiplex PCR, and its TCRdb copy is limited to in-frame clones, with some not included. The sample yields 35,000 to 55,000 clones, around 80% seen once. The chain employs TRBV7-2 and TRBJ2-7; D unclear. The specimen comprised CD4+ or CD8+ T cells sorted from blood, sampled in a trial of the OX40 agonist ivuxolimab. This sequence was found in an adult with an advanced solid tumor such as melanoma, head and neck, liver or kidney cancer. The CDR3 DNA follows: TGTGCCAGCAGCTTACCCGGTACTGGAGTTACCCTCGAGCAGTACTTC. Encoded protein: CASSLPGTGVTLEQYF.